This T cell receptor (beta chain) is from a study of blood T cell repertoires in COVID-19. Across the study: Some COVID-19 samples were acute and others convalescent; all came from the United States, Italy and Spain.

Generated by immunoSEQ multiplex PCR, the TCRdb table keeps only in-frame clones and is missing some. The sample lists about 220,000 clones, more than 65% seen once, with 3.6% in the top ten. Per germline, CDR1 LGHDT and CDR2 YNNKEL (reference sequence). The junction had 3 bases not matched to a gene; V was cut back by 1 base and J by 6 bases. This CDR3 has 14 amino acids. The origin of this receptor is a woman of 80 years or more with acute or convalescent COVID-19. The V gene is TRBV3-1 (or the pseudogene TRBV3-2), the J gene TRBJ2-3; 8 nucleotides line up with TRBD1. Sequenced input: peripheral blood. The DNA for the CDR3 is TGTGCCAGCAGCCAAGCGGACAGGGTTGATACGCAGTATTTT. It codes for CASSQADRVDTQYF.